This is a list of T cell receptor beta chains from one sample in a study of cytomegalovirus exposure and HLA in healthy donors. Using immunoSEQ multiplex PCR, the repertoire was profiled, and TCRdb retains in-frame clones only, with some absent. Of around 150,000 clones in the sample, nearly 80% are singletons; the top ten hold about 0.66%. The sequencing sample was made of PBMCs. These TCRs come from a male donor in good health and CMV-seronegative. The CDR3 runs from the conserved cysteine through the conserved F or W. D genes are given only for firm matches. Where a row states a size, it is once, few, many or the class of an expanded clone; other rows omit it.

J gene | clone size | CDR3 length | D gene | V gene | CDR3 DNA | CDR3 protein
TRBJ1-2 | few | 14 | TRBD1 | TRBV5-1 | TGCGCCAGCAGCACCGGACAGGGCCTTTATGGCTACACCTTC | CASSTGQGLYGYTF
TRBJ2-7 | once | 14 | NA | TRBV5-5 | TGTGCCAGCAGCTTGTACAGGGCTGGACCCGAGCAGTACTTC | CASSLYRAGPEQYF
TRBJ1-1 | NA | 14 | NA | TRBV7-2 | TGTGCCAGCAGCTTAGACAGGGCGAACACTGAAGCTTTCTTT | CASSLDRANTEAFF
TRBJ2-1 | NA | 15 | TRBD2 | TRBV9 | TGTGCCAGCAGCGTAGGGCTAGCGGGCGCCAATGAGCAGTTCTTC | CASSVGLAGANEQFF
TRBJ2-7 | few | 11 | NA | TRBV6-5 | TGTGCCAGCAGAGGGAGCTACGAGCAGTACTTC | CASRGSYEQYF
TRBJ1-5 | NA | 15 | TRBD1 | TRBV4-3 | TGCGCCAGCAGCCAAGATTCAGGGGGCAACCAGCCCCAGCATTTT | CASSQDSGGNQPQHF
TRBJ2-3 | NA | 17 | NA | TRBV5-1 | TGCGCCAGCAGCTTGGCCACCTTGGGACTCTACACAGATACGCAGTATTTT | CASSLATLGLYTDTQYF
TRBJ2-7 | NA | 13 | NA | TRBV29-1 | TGCAGCGTTGAAGATTGGAGCTCCTACGAGCAGTACTTC | CSVEDWSSYEQYF
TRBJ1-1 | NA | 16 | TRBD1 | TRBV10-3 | TGTGCCATCAGTGTCCCGGGACAGGGGCGGAACACTGAAGCTTTCTTT | CAISVPGQGRNTEAFF
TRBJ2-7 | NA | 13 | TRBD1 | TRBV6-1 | TGTGCCAGCAGTCCCCGGGACAGCTACGAGCAGTACTTC | CASSPRDSYEQYF
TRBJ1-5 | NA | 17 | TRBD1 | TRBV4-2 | TGTGCCAGCAGCCAAGAAGGGGCGGGACAGCGAAATCAGCCCCAGCATTTT | CASSQEGAGQRNQPQHF
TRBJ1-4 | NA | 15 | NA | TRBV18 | TGTGCCAGCTCACCACTGGGGGGTGCAGATGAAAAACTGTTTTTT | CASSPLGGADEKLFF
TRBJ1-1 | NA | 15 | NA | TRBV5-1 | TGCGCCAGCAGCCCAGGATCAGCTATGAACACTGAAGCTTTCTTT | CASSPGSAMNTEAFF
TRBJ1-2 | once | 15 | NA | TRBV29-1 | TGCAGCGTTGAGATATCGAGGATGGGTAACTATGGCTACACCTTC | CSVEISRMGNYGYTF
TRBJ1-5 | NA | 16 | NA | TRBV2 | TGTGCCAGCAGTGTGCTAAGGGCCGGGGGCAATCAGCCCCAGCATTTT | CASSVLRAGGNQPQHF
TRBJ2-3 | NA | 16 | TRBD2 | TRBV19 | TGTGCCAGTAGCCCAGAGCGGCGGGGGGGTACAGATACGCAGTATTTT | CASSPERRGGTDTQYF
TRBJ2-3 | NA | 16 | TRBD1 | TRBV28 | TGTGCCAGCAGTTTATGGACAGGGGGCACGACAGATACGCAGTATTTT | CASSLWTGGTTDTQYF
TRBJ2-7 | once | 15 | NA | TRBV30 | TGTGCCTGGAGTGTACAAGGCGGAGGTTCCTACGAGCAGTACTTC | CAWSVQGGGSYEQYF
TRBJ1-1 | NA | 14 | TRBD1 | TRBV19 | TGTGCCAGTAGTCTAAGGACAGGGCTCGGCGGAGCTTTCTTT | CASSLRTGLGGAFF
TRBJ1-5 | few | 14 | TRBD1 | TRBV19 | TGTGCCACCTGGACAGGGGGGGTTATGCAGCCCCAGCATTTT | CATWTGGVMQPQHF
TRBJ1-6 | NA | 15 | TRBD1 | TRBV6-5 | TGTGCCAGCAGTCGAATTACAGGGGTACGTTCACCCCTCCACTTT | CASSRITGVRSPLHF
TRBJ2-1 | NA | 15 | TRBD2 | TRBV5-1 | TGCGCCAGCAGCTTGGCGGGAGGACTGTCAAATGAGCAGTTCTTC | CASSLAGGLSNEQFF
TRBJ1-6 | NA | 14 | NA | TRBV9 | TGTGCCAGCAGCGTTGGTGGGGCTGGGTCACCCCTCCACTTT | CASSVGGAGSPLHF
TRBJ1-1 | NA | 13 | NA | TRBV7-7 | TGTGCCAGCAGCGCGGTCCGCGGAACTGAAGCTTTCTTT | CASSAVRGTEAFF
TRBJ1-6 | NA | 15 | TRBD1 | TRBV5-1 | TGCGCCAGCAGCTTAAGACAGGGGGGAGATTCACCCCTCCACTTT | CASSLRQGGDSPLHF
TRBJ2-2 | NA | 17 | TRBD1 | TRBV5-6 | TGTGCCAGCAGCTTGGTGGGACAGGGGTCTTCCACCGGGGAGCTGTTTTTT | CASSLVGQGSSTGELFF
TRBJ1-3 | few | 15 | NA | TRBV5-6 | TGTGCCAGCAGCTTGGAACTCCCCGGTGGAAACACCATATATTTT | CASSLELPGGNTIYF
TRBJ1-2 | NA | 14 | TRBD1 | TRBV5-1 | TGCGCCAGCAGCTTGGGGGGACAGAATACTGGCTACACCTTC | CASSLGGQNTGYTF
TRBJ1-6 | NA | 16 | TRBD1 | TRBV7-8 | TGTGCCAGCAGCTTAGCGGGACAGGGGAATCGATCACCCCTCCACTTT | CASSLAGQGNRSPLHF
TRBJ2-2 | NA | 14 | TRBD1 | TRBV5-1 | TGCGCCAGCACGTGGACAGGGAACACCGGGGAGCTGTTTTTT | CASTWTGNTGELFF
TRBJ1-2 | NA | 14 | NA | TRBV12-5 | TGTGCTAGTGTCCCCTCGGGGGGAAACTATGGCTACACCTTC | CASVPSGGNYGYTF
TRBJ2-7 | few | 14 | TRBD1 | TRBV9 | TGTGCCAGCAGCGCCGGGACAGGAAAGTACGAGCAGTACTTC | CASSAGTGKYEQYF
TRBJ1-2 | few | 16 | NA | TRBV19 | TGTGCCAGTAGCCCCAGGGGAGCAGGGGTTAACTATGGCTACACCTTC | CASSPRGAGVNYGYTF
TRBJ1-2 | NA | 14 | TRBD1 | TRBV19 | TGTGCCAGCAGAATAGAGGGACAGTACTATGGCTACACCTTC | CASRIEGQYYGYTF
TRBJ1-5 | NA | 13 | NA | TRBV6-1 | TGTGCCGGCGGGGCAGCCCCCAATCAGCCCCAGCATTTT | CAGGAAPNQPQHF
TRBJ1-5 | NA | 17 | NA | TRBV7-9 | TGTGCCAGCAGCTTATGGGGGGGCCAAGGGAGCAATCAGCCCCAGCATTTT | CASSLWGGQGSNQPQHF
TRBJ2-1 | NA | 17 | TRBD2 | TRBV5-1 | TGCGCCAGCAGCTTCGGGGGTAGCGGGAGCTCCTACAATGAGCAGTTCTTC | CASSFGGSGSSYNEQFF
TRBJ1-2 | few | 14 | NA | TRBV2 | TGTGCCAGCAGTGAAAGCGCGGGTAACTATGGCTACACCTTC | CASSESAGNYGYTF
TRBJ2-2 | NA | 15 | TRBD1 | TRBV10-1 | TGCGCCAGCACCCGACAGGGCGGTAAACACCGGGGAGCTGTTTTT | CASTRQGGKHRGAVF
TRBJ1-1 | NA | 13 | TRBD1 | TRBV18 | TGTGCCAGCTCACTAATGACAGGGCTGGGAGCTTTCTTT | CASSLMTGLGAFF
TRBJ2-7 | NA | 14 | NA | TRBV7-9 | TGTGCCAGCAGCTTTCAGGACAGACACTACGAGCAGTACTTC | CASSFQDRHYEQYF
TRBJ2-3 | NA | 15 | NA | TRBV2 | TGTGCCAGCAGTGAGATCGAGTCCCCCACAGATACGCAGTATTTT | CASSEIESPTDTQYF
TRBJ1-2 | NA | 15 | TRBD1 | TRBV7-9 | TGTTCCAGCAGCCCTAAAAGCCGCACAGGGGGTGGCTACACCTTC | CSSSPKSRTGGGYTF
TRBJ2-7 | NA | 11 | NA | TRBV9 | TGTGCCAGCAACGTACTTACAGGGAAACGATTC | CASNVLTGKRF
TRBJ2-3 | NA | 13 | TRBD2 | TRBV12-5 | TGTGCTAGTGGTTTGACTAGCGCGGCTTTGGCGTATTTT | CASGLTSAALAYF
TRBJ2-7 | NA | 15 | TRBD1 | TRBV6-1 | TGTGCCAGCAATTCCGGGACAGGAGGCTCCTACGAGCAGTACTTC | CASNSGTGGSYEQYF
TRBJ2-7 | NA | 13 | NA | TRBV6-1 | TGTGCCAGCACCCCAACAGGGATCAACGAGCAGTACTTC | CASTPTGINEQYF
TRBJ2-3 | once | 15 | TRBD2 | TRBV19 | TGTGCCAGTAGTCAGCGGGGGCCCGGCACAGATACGCAGTATTTT | CASSQRGPGTDTQYF
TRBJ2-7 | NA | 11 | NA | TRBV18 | TGTGCCAGCTCACCGAGGGACGAGCAGTACTTC | CASSPRDEQYF
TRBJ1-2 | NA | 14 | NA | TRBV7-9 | TGTTCCAGCAGCTTTGCCCCTGAGGTCTATGGCTACACCTTC | CSSSFAPEVYGYTF
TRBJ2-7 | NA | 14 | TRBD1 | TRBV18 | TGTGCCAGCTCACCATGGACAGGGGAAAACGAGCAGTACTTC | CASSPWTGENEQYF
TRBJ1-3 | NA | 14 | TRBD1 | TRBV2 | TGTGCCAGCAGCGCAGACAGGGGTGGAAACACCATATATTTT | CASSADRGGNTIYF
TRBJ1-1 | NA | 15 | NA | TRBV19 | TGTGCCAGTAGTATAACCGGGGTGAGTTCGACTGAAGCTTTCTTT | CASSITGVSSTEAFF
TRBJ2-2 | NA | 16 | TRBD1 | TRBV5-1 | TGCGCCAGCAGCTCATCCGGGACAGGGGGCTCCGGGGAGCTGTTTTTT | CASSSSGTGGSGELFF
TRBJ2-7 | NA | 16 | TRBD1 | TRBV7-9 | TGTGCCAGCAGCATTTCCGGGACAGGGGGCTCCTACGAGCAGTACTTC | CASSISGTGGSYEQYF
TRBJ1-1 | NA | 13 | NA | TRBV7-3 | TGTGCCAGCAGCCGACAGGAGAACACTGAAGCTTTCTTT | CASSRQENTEAFF
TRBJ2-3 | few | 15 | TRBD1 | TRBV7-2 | TGTGCCAGCAGCTTAACGGGACAGATCACAGATACGCAGTATTTT | CASSLTGQITDTQYF